The 29 T cell receptor beta chains below were found in one sample sequenced in a study of blood T cell repertoires in COVID-19. Data came from immunoSEQ multiplex PCR; TCRdb stores just in-frame clones and leaves some out. The sample yields 150,000 to 200,000 clones, 85% seen once. Sequencing used peripheral blood. These receptor sequences come from a person between 65 and 79 years old with COVID-19, enrolled during active disease.

Written as DNA, the CDR3 is TGCAGCGTTTCCGGGGGGGTTCATGAGCAGTTCTTC. It specifies CSVSGGVHEQFF. This rearrangement joins TRBV29-1 to TRBJ2-1, with TRBD2 identical over 8 bases. Looked up from germline, CDR1 is SQVTM and CDR2 is ANQGSEA. The CDR3 consists of 12 residues. Germline trimming cut 5 bases from V and 8 bases from J; bases unmatched to any gene: 5.

The V and J genes are TRBV6-5 and TRBJ1-4, with TRBD1 identical over 8 bases. The trim removed 5 bases at V and 8 bases at J, leaving 10 bases unmatched. The CDR3 covers 15 residues. Germline values: CDR1 MNHEY, CDR2 SVGAGI. CDR3 sequence: CASSNGQGGREKLFF. As DNA, the CDR3 is TGTGCCAGCAGTAACGGACAGGGTGGTAGAGAAAAACTGTTTTTT.

The chain recombines TRBV29-1 with TRBJ1-5; D is unclear. CDR1 is SQVTM and CDR2 is ANQGSEA in the germline V gene. The CDR3 is 12 residues long. V shed 4 bases and J shed 2 bases, with 6 bases lying between them. CDR3 DNA: TGCAGCGTTGTGGAGGGCAATCAGCCCCAGCATTTT. It translates to CSVVEGNQPQHF.

The J gene is TRBJ1-1, the V gene TRBV18, with D uncertain. Trimming pared 0 bases from V and 10 bases from J, leaving 15 bases between. This CDR3 spans 14 amino acids. CDR1 KGHSH and CDR2 LQKENI come from the germline V gene. For the CDR3, the DNA is TGTGCCAGCTCACCACCGAGCCAGGCCTATGGAGCTTTCTTT. Translated, it gives CASSPPSQAYGAFF.

This clone was recorded once. CDR3 nucleotide sequence: TGTGCCAGCTCAACGGGGTACAGGGGCTCTCAGGGCGGCTACACCTTC. This translates into CASSTGYRGSQGGYTF. V gene TRBV18 combines with J gene TRBJ1-2; 7 bases match TRBD1. Germline V gene lookup returns CDR1 KGHSH and CDR2 LQKENI. This CDR3 region has 16 residues. V dropped 5 bases and J dropped 8; count of bases not matched to a gene: 17. Full variable domain (remainder filled in from reference TRBV18 and TRBJ1-2): NAGVMQNPRHLVRRRGQEARLRCSPMKGHSHVYWYRQLPEEGLKFMVYLQKENIIDESGMPKERFSAEFPKEGPSILRIQQVVRGDSAAYFCASSTGYRGSQGGYTFGSGTRLTVV.

This clone was seen once. The V call is TRBV7-8, the J call TRBJ1-1; D may be TRBD1 (6 bases). V was clipped by 5 bases and J by 1 base, with 17 bases between them. Germline V lookup: CDR1 SGHVS, CDR2 FQNEAQ. This CDR3 spans 16 amino acids. CDR3 region: CASSNRPGTSNTEAFF. DNA for the CDR3: TGTGCCAGCAGCAACCGTCCAGGGACATCGAACACTGAAGCTTTCTTT.

The V gene is TRBV4-1, the J gene TRBJ1-2; TRBD1 agrees at 11 bases. Losses at the gene ends were 3 bases for V and 5 bases for J; bases not matched to a gene: 5. CDR1 and CDR2 from the germline V gene are MGHRA and YSYEKL. This CDR3 spans 15 amino acids. The CDR3 region has the DNA TGCGCCAGCAGCCAGTGGACAGGGGGCGGGTATGGCTACACCTTC. Protein product: CASSQWTGGGYGYTF.

The rearrangement links TRBV10-3 to TRBJ2-2; 8 nucleotides agree with TRBD2. CDR1 is ENHRY, CDR2 SYGVKD, per germline. The CDR3 sequence is 16 residues long. After removal of 6 bases from V and 1 base from J, the junction contained 7 bases not matched to a gene. The CDR3 spells CAISLIAGLNTGELFF. CDR3 sequence (DNA): TGTGCCATCAGCCTGATAGCGGGATTGAACACCGGGGAGCTGTTTTTT.

V usage is TRBV5-1 and J usage is TRBJ1-1; weak D call: TRBD1 (5 bases). The CDR3 is made up of 13 amino acids. The V end lost 1 base, the J end lost 5 bases, and 9 bases lay between the germline ends. Germline-derived CDR1 and CDR2 are SGHRS and YFSETQ. The CDR3 protein is CASSLTGSTEAFF. Here the CDR3 DNA reads TGCGCCAGCAGCTTGACAGGATCTACTGAAGCTTTCTTT.

This chain joins TRBV27 and TRBJ2-3; tentatively, D is TRBD2 (5 bases). Germline V gene lookup returns CDR1 MNHEY and CDR2 SMNVEV (reference sequence). Trimming took off 5 bases at V and 6 bases at J, with 15 bases between the two ends. The CDR3 has 14 residues. In DNA, the CDR3 is TGTGCCAGCAGTGTGACTATACTGGGGGATACGCAGTATTTT. Its translation: CASSVTILGDTQYF.

This clone was detected only a few times. J is TRBJ1-1 and V is TRBV9; a possible D gene is TRBD1 (6 bases). CDR1 and CDR2 from the germline V gene are SGDLS and YYNGEE. V was trimmed by 1 base and J by 2 bases, leaving 12 bases between them. CDR3 size: 15 residues. CDR3: CASSVSGHLNTEAFF. The CDR3 DNA is TGTGCCAGCAGCGTATCGGGACATCTTAACACTGAAGCTTTCTTT.

The table lists this clone with a count of one. The chain joins TRBV4-3 to TRBJ1-5; D not certain. Germline V CDR1 and CDR2: LGHNA, YSLEER. The CDR3 loop spans 15 amino acids. V lost 0 bases and J 7 bases, leaving 13 bases between the germline ends. The CDR3 here is CASSQERGWGQPQHF. The CDR3 coding sequence is TGCGCCAGCAGCCAAGAGCGAGGGTGGGGACAGCCCCAGCATTTT.

The chain links TRBV7-8 to TRBJ2-1; D gene unclear. The germline CDR1 and CDR2 sequences are SGHVS and FQNEAQ. The length of the CDR3 is 16 residues. The ends were cut back, 6 bases at V and 0 bases at J, with 15 bases in the middle. The CDR3 region is CASSKPPINSYNEQFF. CDR3 DNA sequence: TGTGCCAGCAGTAAACCCCCTATTAACTCCTACAATGAGCAGTTCTTC.

The chain links TRBV5-1 to TRBJ1-4; 9 bases are a match to TRBD1. The CDR3 runs to 16 residues. Trimming at V came to 4 bases and at J to 7 bases, leaving 11 bases not matched to a gene. Germline CDR1 and CDR2: SGHRS and YFSETQ. The CDR3 loop is CASSRAGTGRAEKLFF. In nucleotides, the CDR3 is TGCGCCAGCAGCCGGGCCGGGACAGGGAGGGCTGAAAAACTGTTTTTT.

The genes are TRBV7-3 and TRBJ2-5; 10 bases agree with TRBD2. There are 17 residues in the CDR3. The ends lost 4 bases at V and 5 bases at J; junction bases unmatched: 13. CDR1 and CDR2 from the germline V gene are SGHTA and FQGTGA. CDR3: CASSSPPLAGPQETQYF. The DNA of the CDR3 is TGTGCCAGCAGCTCCCCCCCACTAGCGGGGCCTCAGGAGACCCAGTACTTC.

The gene calls are TRBV7-6 and TRBJ1-5; D is perhaps TRBD1 (5 bases). The CDR3 spans 18 residues. Between the trimmed V and J ends, which lost 1 base and 0 bases, there was a span of 16 bases. The germline CDR1 and CDR2 sequences are SGHVS and FNYEAQ. The CDR3 bases are TGTGCCAGCAGCTTAGATCCCAGGGTGGGTAATAGCAATCAGCCCCAGCATTTT. Translation gives CASSLDPRVGNSNQPQHF. The full variable domain, its missing parts supplied by reference TRBV7-6 and TRBJ1-5, is GAGVSQSPRYKVTKRGQDVALRCDPISGHVSLYWYRQALGQGPEFLTYFNYEAQQDKSGLPNDRFSAERPEGSISTLTIQRTEQRDSAMYRCASSLDPRVGNSNQPQHFGDGTRLSIL.

This chain connects TRBV5-1 to TRBJ2-7; tentative D call: TRBD2 (6 bases). V lost 1 base and J lost 5, with 10 bases in between. CDR1 and CDR2 from the germline V gene are SGHRS and YFSETQ. The CDR3 is 13 residues long. The CDR3 DNA reads as TGCGCCAGCAGCTTGTCGGGGGTCCACGAGCAGTACTTC. Translated, it gives CASSLSGVHEQYF.

The sample holds one count of this clone. The chain uses TRBV4-1 and TRBJ2-1, with TRBD2 identical over 8 bases. The V and J ends lost 1 base and 0 bases, in that order; junction bases with no gene match: 8. CDR1 is MGHRA and CDR2 is YSYEKL in the germline V gene. The CDR3 is 18 amino acids. This CDR3 is CASSQGAGGGNSYNEQFF. The DNA for the CDR3 is TGCGCCAGCAGCCAAGGTGCTGGCGGGGGGAACTCCTACAATGAGCAGTTCTTC.

V and J are TRBV5-5 and TRBJ2-3; D is possibly TRBD2 (6 bases). Trimming took off 5 bases at V and 4 bases at J, with 14 bases between the two ends. Germline CDR1 reads SGHKS; CDR2 reads YYEKEE (reference sequence). The CDR3 has 14 amino acids. The CDR3, as DNA: TGTGCCAGCAGTCTGATCGGGGGAGCAGATACGCAGTATTTT. It yields the protein CASSLIGGADTQYF. Full variable domain (remainder filled in from reference TRBV5-5 and TRBJ2-3): DAGVTQSPTHLIKTRGQQVTLRCSPISGHKSVSWYQQVLGQGPQFIFQYYEKEERGRGNFPDRFSARQFPNYSSELNVNALLLGDSALYLCASSLIGGADTQYFGPGTRLTVL.

V usage is TRBV5-5 and J usage is TRBJ1-1; D might be TRBD1 (6 bases). CDR3 length: 15 residues. Per germline, CDR1 SGHKS and CDR2 YYEKEE (reference sequence). V was cut by 2 bases and J by 5 bases, with 16 bases left in between. This chain's CDR3 is CASSFSEAGETEAFF. The CDR3 DNA reads TGTGCCAGCAGCTTTTCCGAGGCAGGGGAAACTGAAGCTTTCTTT.

The chain has TRBV5-1 and TRBJ2-2, with D maybe TRBD2 (5 bases). V lost 6 bases, J lost 4 bases, and 19 bases lay in between. The CDR3 is made up of 16 amino acids. CDR1 and CDR2 from the germline V gene are SGHRS and YFSETQ. The CDR3 nucleotides are TGCGCCAGCACCCGACTACACGAGAGATTCACCGGGGAGCTGTTTTTT. It yields the protein CASTRLHERFTGELFF. Full variable domain (missing parts from reference TRBV5-1 and TRBJ2-2): KAGVTQTPRYLIKTRGQQVTLSCSPISGHRSVSWYQQTPGQGLQFLFEYFSETQRNKGNFPGRFSGRQFSNSRSEMNVSTLELGDSALYLCASTRLHERFTGELFFGEGSRLTVL.

The chain has TRBV19 and TRBJ2-7; TRBD2 is a possible D gene (6 bases). V gave up 3 bases and J gave up 4 bases, with 16 bases separating them. The CDR3 is made up of 15 amino acids. CDR1 is LNHDA and CDR2 is SQIVND in the germline V gene (reference sequence). The CDR3, as DNA: TGTGCCAGTAGTATTTCGGGGGAGTATGGATACGAGCAGTACTTC. It yields the protein CASSISGEYGYEQYF.

The V call is TRBV5-4, the J call TRBJ1-2, with unresolved D. Germline lookup yields CDR1 SGHNT and CDR2 YYREEE (reference sequence). V gave up 4 bases and J gave up 7 bases, with 17 bases separating them. The CDR3 covers 14 residues. The CDR3 nucleotides read TGTGCCAGCAGCGATTCGGCCGGAGCCTCTGGCTACACCTTC. Translating gives CASSDSAGASGYTF.

The V gene is TRBV4-1, the J gene TRBJ1-5; D is unresolved. The CDR3 loop spans 16 amino acids. Germline CDR1 is MGHRA and CDR2 is YSYEKL. The germline V and J ends were trimmed by 5 bases and 0 bases, with 14 bases remaining between them. CDR3 sequence reads: CASSFGQANSNQPQHF. CDR3 in DNA: TGCGCCAGCAGCTTTGGGCAGGCGAATAGCAATCAGCCCCAGCATTTT.

The chain couples TRBV7-2 to TRBJ1-5; D is unresolved. The V end was cut by 4 bases, the J end by 1 base, with 5 bases between. Germline V CDR1 and CDR2: SGHTA, FQGNSA. The CDR3 covers 13 residues. The CDR3 loop reads CASSSRSNQPQHF. As DNA, the CDR3 is TGTGCCAGCAGCTCCCGGAGCAATCAGCCCCAGCATTTT.

Written as DNA, the CDR3 is TGTGCCTGGCCGGGGGGGGGCGGGTTGGGCTATGGCTACACCTTC. Its protein product is CAWPGGGGLGYGYTF. The V and J genes are TRBV30 and TRBJ1-2, with D perhaps TRBD1 (6 bases). The CDR3 is made up of 15 amino acids. Between the trimmed V and J ends, which lost 5 bases and 4 bases, there was a span of 20 bases. The germline gives CDR1 GTSNPN, CDR2 SVGIG (reference sequence).

The chain recombines TRBV5-4 with TRBJ1-3; D remains unclear. Germline loops: CDR1 SGHNT, CDR2 YYREEE (reference sequence). Trimming pared 4 bases from V and 0 bases from J, leaving 8 bases between. The CDR3 contains 14 residues. In DNA, the CDR3 is TGTGCCAGCAGCAAAGGAGACTCTGGAAACACCATATATTTT. This translates into CASSKGDSGNTIYF.

The chain has TRBV19 and TRBJ2-3, with 7 nucleotides matching TRBD1. There are 15 residues in the CDR3. Germline V lookup: CDR1 LNHDA, CDR2 SQIVND (reference sequence). V gave up 4 bases and J gave up 2 bases; unmatched junction bases: 6. The DNA for the CDR3 is TGTGCCAGTAGTAAGGGGGCATTGGACACAGATACGCAGTATTTT. Translating gives CASSKGALDTDTQYF.

The chain combines TRBV14 with TRBJ2-2; TRBD2 matches at 14 bases. CDR3 length: 18 amino acids. Germline V gives CDR1 SGHDN, CDR2 FVKESK. The V gene end was trimmed by 2 bases and the J gene end by 5 bases; junction bases not matched to a gene: 7. The CDR3 DNA sequence: TGTGCCAGCAGCCAAAGTCGACTAGCGGGAGGGAATACCGGGGAGCTGTTTTTT. Protein sequence: CASSQSRLAGGNTGELFF. Full variable domain (missing parts from reference TRBV14 and TRBJ2-2): EAGVTQFPSHSVIEKGQTVTLRCDPISGHDNLYWYRRVMGKEIKFLLHFVKESKQDESGMPNNRFLAERTGGTYSTLKVQPAELEDSGVYFCASSQSRLAGGNTGELFFGEGSRLTVL.